This TCR beta chain was identified in a study of T cell responses to AZD1222 COVID-19 vaccine. Study-wide findings and caveats: Spike as a whole was targeted by vaccine-associated CD4 TCRs, dominant at 160-218 and 743-854. Donors were mostly white British, more females; clonal diversity possibly underestimated. Reportedly, close to half of spike-specific TCRs are directed against unmutated variant regions. The number of AZD1222 recipients seropositive at baseline was only 6 or 7.

Using immunoSEQ multiplex PCR, the repertoire was profiled, and TCRdb retains in-frame clones only, with some absent. The table lists more than 130,000 clones, 90% of them singletons, with around 3.7% in the top ten. A note on this clone: The antigen remains undetermined.

The sequenced sample was peripheral blood, obtained on day 0 of AZD1222 vaccination. The sequence derives from an adult in good health.

The CDR3 nucleotides are TGTGCCAGCAGCTTAGTTTTGGGCGAGACCCAGTACTTC. Amino acids: CASSLVLGETQYF. J is TRBJ2-5 and V is TRBV7-2; D is unresolved. Per germline, CDR1 SGHTA and CDR2 FQGNSA. The V gene lost 1 base and the J gene lost 5 bases, with 8 bases spanning the gap. This CDR3 is 13 amino acids long.